Listed below are T cell receptor beta chains from one sample, sequenced in a study of T cells expressing NK-cell markers. TCRdb reprocessed the 5' RACE reads and keeps a single row for each CDR3 protein, giving no DNA. Reported are about 440,000 distinct CDR3 sequences; the ten largest clones contain 6% to 9.5%. Sequenced: blood T cells: a sorted CD56 or NKG2C T cell subset, CD4+ or CD8+ T cells, or bulk PBMC T cells (not recorded which). The receptor set was obtained from a woman aged 18 to 75 in good health. CDR3s include the opening cysteine and the closing phenylalanine or tryptophan.

CDR3: CASSFRFSEKLFF; length: 13; V: TRBV6-2/TRBV6-3; J: TRBJ1-4
CDR3: CASTPSGSLRNEQFF; length: 15; V: TRBV28; J: TRBJ2-1
CDR3: CASRAPPGSDTEAFF; length: 15; V: TRBV6-1; J: TRBJ1-1
CDR3: CASSPDRASLTDTQYF; length: 16; V: TRBV7-9; J: TRBJ2-3
CDR3: CASSLQGRPAYEQYF; length: 15; V: TRBV7-2; J: TRBJ2-7
CDR3: CASSSRTDNEQFF; length: 13; V: TRBV12-3/TRBV12-4; J: TRBJ2-1
CDR3: CASSWTGSYNEQFF; length: 14; V: TRBV6-5; J: TRBJ2-1
CDR3: CASNKAGGAFPYGYTF; length: 16; V: TRBV27; J: TRBJ1-2
CDR3: CASSPTSGTGYEQYF; length: 15; V: TRBV7-9; J: TRBJ2-7
CDR3: CASNRGQDNSPLHF; length: 14; V: TRBV28; J: TRBJ1-6
CDR3: CASSTTVPINYGYTF; length: 15; V: TRBV28; J: TRBJ1-2
CDR3: CASSYSKGTGPTYEQYF; length: 17; V: TRBV6-2/TRBV6-3; J: TRBJ2-7
CDR3: CSARRLASNHEQFF; length: 14; V: TRBV20-1; J: TRBJ2-1
CDR3: CATKRGHSYNEQFF; length: 14; V: TRBV27; J: TRBJ2-1
CDR3: CAMFGSFSYEQYF; length: 13; V: TRBV21-1; J: TRBJ2-7
CDR3: CASGGGEAYEQYF; length: 13; V: TRBV12-3/TRBV12-4; J: TRBJ2-7
CDR3: CASTHGGLGGELFF; length: 14; V: TRBV4-1; J: TRBJ2-2
CDR3: CSGGRAIGEQFF; length: 12; V: TRBV20-1; J: TRBJ2-1
CDR3: CASSLGVVLEAFF; length: 13; V: TRBV12-3/TRBV12-4; J: TRBJ1-1
CDR3: CSVVSGTEAFF; length: 11; V: TRBV29-1; J: TRBJ1-1
CDR3: CASSSRGTNGKRIF; length: 14; V: TRBV7-2; J: TRBJ1-4
CDR3: CASSQARIGYNEQFF; length: 15; V: TRBV4-1; J: TRBJ2-1
CDR3: CASSVGGGNAQYF; length: 13; V: TRBV9; J: TRBJ2-7
CDR3: CASSQDSDRYNEQFF; length: 15; V: TRBV4-3; J: TRBJ2-1
CDR3: CASRLAGASYEQYF; length: 14; V: TRBV6-1; J: TRBJ2-7
CDR3: CSVPVPTGESRDTF; length: 14; V: TRBV29-1; J: TRBJ1-2
CDR3: CASSVGGSDTQYF; length: 13; V: TRBV9; J: TRBJ2-3
CDR3: CASSLAGIPNTGELFF; length: 16; V: TRBV5-1; J: TRBJ2-2
CDR3: CASSQLNTGELFF; length: 13; V: TRBV4-3; J: TRBJ2-2
CDR3: CASSSGPGQGLNTEAFF; length: 17; V: TRBV6-2/TRBV6-3; J: TRBJ1-1
CDR3: CASSYSQVKDTQYF; length: 14; V: TRBV6-5; J: TRBJ2-3
CDR3: CASSQDAGNTQYF; length: 13; V: TRBV4-3; J: TRBJ2-3
CDR3: CSARGLTGWTEAFF; length: 14; V: TRBV20-1; J: TRBJ1-1
CDR3: CASSPSRQPPNSPLHF; length: 16; V: TRBV7-2; J: TRBJ1-6
CDR3: CAQTGATGELFF; length: 12; V: TRBV30; J: TRBJ2-2
CDR3: CSVGPADTGEQFF; length: 13; V: TRBV29-1; J: TRBJ2-1
CDR3: CATSDSKTVSYEQYF; length: 15; V: TRBV24-1; J: TRBJ2-7
CDR3: CATPPATGNTGELFF; length: 15; V: TRBV18; J: TRBJ2-2
CDR3: CASSPKIRAYNEQFF; length: 15; V: TRBV11-2; J: TRBJ2-1
CDR3: CASSFDGETQYF; length: 12; V: TRBV7-6; J: TRBJ2-5
CDR3: CASSQDRTTDTQYF; length: 14; V: TRBV12-3/TRBV12-4; J: TRBJ2-3
CDR3: CASSPSMGTEAFF; length: 13; V: TRBV18; J: TRBJ1-1
CDR3: CSGRPGQGAVTQYF; length: 14; V: TRBV29-1; J: TRBJ2-3
CDR3: CASSFSAGGRYEQFF; length: 15; V: TRBV12-3/TRBV12-4; J: TRBJ2-1
CDR3: CASSLVRLNTEAFF; length: 14; V: TRBV7-2; J: TRBJ1-1